The following is a T cell receptor (beta chain) sequence with its context. Sequencing used immunoSEQ multiplex PCR; TCRdb keeps in-frame clones, though not all of them. The table lists about 98,000 clones, around 90% of them singletons, with about 2.5% in the top ten. The data derive from a study of T cell changes during pregnancy in multiple sclerosis. The TCR was taken from a female donor in good health, enrolled as a control in a pregnancy study. Sequencing was performed on peripheral blood, taken after pregnancy.

The CDR3 region is CAITGGGALGEQYF. CDR3 DNA: TGTGCCATCACGGGAGGGGGGGCCCTAGGTGAGCAGTACTTC. The V gene is TRBV28, the J gene TRBJ2-7; 8 bases map to TRBD2. CDR3 length: 14 amino acids. The V gene end was trimmed by 10 bases and the J gene end by 7 bases; junction bases not matched to a gene: 15. CDR1 and CDR2 from the germline V gene are MDHEN and SYDVKM. Together with reference TRBV28 and TRBJ2-7, the CDR3 gives the full variable domain: DVKVTQSSRYLVKRTGEKVFLECVQDMDHENMFWYRQDPGLGLRLIYFSYDVKMKEKGDIPEGYSVSREKKERFSLILESASTNQTSMYLCAITGGGALGEQYFGPGTRLTVT.